This entry is about one T cell receptor (beta chain). The entry originates in a study of technical replicates of blood from a handful of donors. The CDR3 runs 17 residues. The V gene end was trimmed by 0 bases and the J gene end by 1 base; junction bases not matched to a gene: 4. Profiling relied on immunoSEQ multiplex PCR, and the TCRdb table lists in-frame clones only, not all of them. Found here are some 70,000 clones, under 98% of them singletons; the top ten hold 0.2% to 0.3%. The sequence was collected from a human donor in good health. The sample consisted of T cells isolated from PBMCs. V usage is TRBV23-1 and J usage is TRBJ2-3, with 10 bases matching TRBD1. TRBV23-1 is an open reading frame whose function is uncertain. CDR3 protein: CASSQSTGQGGTDTQYF. CDR3 nucleotide sequence: TGCGCCAGCAGTCAATCGACCGGACAGGGGGGCACAGATACGCAGTATTTT.